Listed below are T cell receptor beta chains from one sample, sequenced in a study of follicular helper T cells after annual influenza vaccination. Profiling relied on immunoSEQ multiplex PCR, and the TCRdb table lists in-frame clones only, not all of them. The table lists roughly 10,000 clones, roughly 83% of them singletons, with 0.3% to 0.45% in the top ten. Sequencing was performed on CXCR5- memory CD4+ T cells sorted from blood, taken 7 days after influenza vaccination. Source of these receptors: an adult who received the influenza vaccine. Each CDR3 is given with its conserved first and last residue. Each record gives: J gene, clone size, CDR3 length, D gene, V gene, CDR3 DNA, CDR3 protein. The D gene is left open where the match is weak. Size tells how often a clone was seen (once, few, many) or the class of an expanded clone, and some rows leave it out.

j_gene: TRBJ2-1; abundance: .; len: 15; d_gene: TRBD2; v_gene: TRBV5-8; CDR3nt: TGTGCCAGCAGCTACGAACTAGCGGGGGGCAATGAGCAGTTCTTC; CDR3aa: CASSYELAGGNEQFF
j_gene: TRBJ1-6; abundance: .; len: 12; d_gene: .; v_gene: TRBV28; CDR3nt: TGTGCCAGCAGTTTATCAGGATCACCCCTCCACTTT; CDR3aa: CASSLSGSPLHF
j_gene: TRBJ2-7; abundance: once; len: 12; d_gene: .; v_gene: TRBV6-5; CDR3nt: TGTGCCAGCAGAGGGGAACCCTACGAGCAGTACTTC; CDR3aa: CASRGEPYEQYF
j_gene: TRBJ2-7; abundance: few; len: 13; d_gene: .; v_gene: TRBV7-2; CDR3nt: TGTGCCAGCAGCTTAGGGACACCACTTGAGCAGTACTTC; CDR3aa: CASSLGTPLEQYF
j_gene: TRBJ1-4; abundance: once; len: 16; d_gene: .; v_gene: TRBV4-3; CDR3nt: TGCGCCAGCAGCCAAGGGCAGGGGAATCGCGGTGAAAAACTGTTTTTT; CDR3aa: CASSQGQGNRGEKLFF
j_gene: TRBJ1-1; abundance: once; len: 16; d_gene: TRBD1; v_gene: TRBV7-8; CDR3nt: TGTGCCAGCAGCTTAGCGCGGACAGGGCGTAACACTGAAGCTTTCTTT; CDR3aa: CASSLARTGRNTEAFF
j_gene: TRBJ2-3; abundance: .; len: 11; d_gene: .; v_gene: TRBV27; CDR3nt: TGTGCCAGCAGTTTGGAAAATACGCAGTATTTT; CDR3aa: CASSLENTQYF
j_gene: TRBJ2-3; abundance: .; len: 12; d_gene: .; v_gene: TRBV2; CDR3nt: TGTGCCGCCCAGGGACGCACAGATACGCAGTATTTT; CDR3aa: CAAQGRTDTQYF
j_gene: TRBJ2-4; abundance: .; len: 18; d_gene: .; v_gene: TRBV11-2; CDR3nt: TGTGCCAGCAGCTTAAAGGCCACTTTAATCCCGGCCAAAAACATTCAGTACTTC; CDR3aa: CASSLKATLIPAKNIQYF
j_gene: TRBJ2-2; abundance: .; len: 20; d_gene: .; v_gene: TRBV15; CDR3nt: TGTGCCACCAGCCATCGGACGTGGGGTTACGGGGAGTGGGACACCGGGGAGCTGTTTTTT; CDR3aa: CATSHRTWGYGEWDTGELFF
j_gene: TRBJ1-2; abundance: .; len: 14; d_gene: .; v_gene: TRBV7-2; CDR3nt: TGTGCCAGCAGCAGCGGCCAGTCCTACTATGGCTACACCTTC; CDR3aa: CASSSGQSYYGYTF
j_gene: TRBJ2-3; abundance: .; len: 15; d_gene: .; v_gene: TRBV10-1; CDR3nt: TGCGCCAGCAGTGAAGTGGGGGGGCTGGGAGATACGCAGTATTTT; CDR3aa: CASSEVGGLGDTQYF
j_gene: TRBJ2-3; abundance: .; len: 17; d_gene: TRBD2; v_gene: TRBV5-1; CDR3nt: TGCGCCAGCAGCTTGTCAAGTTATACTAGCGGCACAGATACGCAGTATTTT; CDR3aa: CASSLSSYTSGTDTQYF
j_gene: TRBJ2-3; abundance: .; len: 15; d_gene: .; v_gene: TRBV11-3; CDR3nt: TGTGCCAGCAGCTCCCGAGAAGATGGGATTGATACGCAGTATTTT; CDR3aa: CASSSREDGIDTQYF